The 9 T cell receptor beta chains below were found in one sample sequenced in a study of neoadjuvant anti-PD-1 for oral cavity cancer. Profiled with immunoSEQ multiplex PCR; TCRdb holds only in-frame clones, not every one. The sample lists over 65,000 clones, more than 75% seen once, with 3% to 3.5% in the top ten. Time point: after neoadjuvant nivolumab, at surgical resection. This specimen consisted of PBMCs, obtained after nivolumab (anti-PD-1) treatment. These receptors all come from a person between 35 and 79 years old with oral cavity squamous cell carcinoma.

The chain links TRBV5-1 to TRBJ2-7; no clear D gene. The V and J ends lost 4 bases and 4 bases respectively, with 18 bases between them. The CDR3 covers 15 residues. Germline lookup yields CDR1 SGHRS and CDR2 YFSETQ. The CDR3 here is CASSPGTLPTYEQYF. CDR3 sequence (DNA): TGCGCCAGCAGCCCGGGCACGCTTCCAACTTACGAGCAGTACTTC.

This clone was seen a handful of times. The chain is built from TRBV10-2 and TRBJ2-3; D is uncertain. This CDR3 is built from 12 residues. CDR1 WSHSY and CDR2 SAAADI come from the germline V gene. Trimming pared 3 bases from V and 4 bases from J, leaving 5 bases between. CDR3 coding DNA: TGCGCCAGCAGTGATATCGCAGATACGCAGTATTTT. It is translated as CASSDIADTQYF.

This chain connects TRBV5-6 to TRBJ2-7; D is possibly TRBD2 (5 bases). The CDR3 is 15 amino acids. Trimming pared 3 bases from V and 2 bases from J, leaving 15 bases between. In germline, CDR1 is SGHDT, CDR2 YYEEEE. CDR3 nucleotides: TGTGCCAGCAGCTCCCTCCCCGGGGTGGCCTACGAGCAGTACTTC. Amino acid sequence: CASSSLPGVAYEQYF.

The chain is built from TRBV28 and TRBJ1-4, with D perhaps TRBD1 (6 bases). This CDR3 is built from 15 residues. V dropped 6 bases and J dropped 5 bases, with 16 bases sitting between them. Germline V gene lookup returns CDR1 MDHEN and CDR2 SYDVKM. CDR3 nucleotides: TGTGCCAGCAGAGCACCGACAGGAGAGAATGAAAAACTGTTTTTT. Translation gives CASRAPTGENEKLFF.

In this sample, this clone turned up once. The V call is TRBV5-6, the J call TRBJ2-2; 8 nucleotides line up with TRBD1. V lost 4 bases to trimming and J lost 3 bases; unmatched junction nucleotides: 2. The CDR3 is 14 amino acids. Germline CDR1 is SGHDT and CDR2 is YYEEEE. The CDR3 spells CASSVDRDTGELFF. CDR3 DNA: TGTGCCAGCAGCGTGGACAGGGACACCGGGGAGCTGTTTTTT.

CDR3 bases: TGTGCCTGCTCTGCACAGGGTCGGGGCACTGAAGCTTTCTTT. Translated: CACSAQGRGTEAFF. V and J are TRBV30 and TRBJ1-1; the D gene is possibly TRBD1 (6 bases). The V end was cut by 6 bases, the J end by 4 bases, with 18 bases between. The CDR3 totals 14 residues. Germline CDR1 and CDR2: GTSNPN and SVGIG (reference sequence).

This clone was observed once. The chain is built from TRBV5-1 and TRBJ1-1, with 8 bases that match TRBD1. Germline values: CDR1 SGHRS, CDR2 YFSETQ. Germline trimming cut 6 bases from V and 1 base from J; bases unmatched to any gene: 2. The CDR3 extends over 13 amino acids. CDR3 nucleotides: TGCGCCAGCAACGGACAGGGGAACACTGAAGCTTTCTTT. The encoded protein is CASNGQGNTEAFF.

The V call is TRBV5-1, the J call TRBJ2-3; possible D gene TRBD2, 6 bases. This CDR3 is built from 15 residues. V lost 0 bases to trimming and J lost 0 bases, with 8 bases between them. Germline V lookup: CDR1 SGHRS, CDR2 YFSETQ. The CDR3 bases are TGCGCCAGCAGCTTGGGGGCGGGGAGCACAGATACGCAGTATTTT. This codes for CASSLGAGSTDTQYF.

This clone was recorded once. At one end the junction does not follow the germline gene, possibly because of a read error. Other DNA sequences within the sample encode an identical CDR3. This chain links TRBV5-1 with TRBJ2-7, with a tentative D call TRBD2 (6 bases). Germline V CDR1 and CDR2: SGHRS, YFSETQ. The CDR3 runs 15 residues. The CDR3 here is CASSWDAGLANEQYF. DNA of the CDR3: TGCGCCAGCAGCTGGGACGCGGGGCTAGCTAACGAACAGTACTTC.